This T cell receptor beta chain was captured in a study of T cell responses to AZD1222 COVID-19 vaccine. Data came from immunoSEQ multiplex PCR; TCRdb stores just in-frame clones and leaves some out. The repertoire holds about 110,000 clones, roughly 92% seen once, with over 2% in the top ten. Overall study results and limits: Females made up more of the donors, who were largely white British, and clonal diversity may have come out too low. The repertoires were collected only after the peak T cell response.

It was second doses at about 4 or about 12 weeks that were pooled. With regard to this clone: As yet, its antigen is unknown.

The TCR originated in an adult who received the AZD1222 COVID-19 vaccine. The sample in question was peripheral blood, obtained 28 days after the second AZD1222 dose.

The CDR3 spells CASSLSPPRQPQHF. The CDR3 DNA reads as TGTGCCAGCAGTTTATCCCCCCCTAGGCAGCCCCAGCATTTT. The chain joins TRBV28 to TRBJ1-5, with D unresolved. Trimming took off 1 base at V and 7 bases at J, with 11 bases between the two ends. The CDR3 length is 14 residues. Germline lookup yields CDR1 MDHEN and CDR2 SYDVKM.